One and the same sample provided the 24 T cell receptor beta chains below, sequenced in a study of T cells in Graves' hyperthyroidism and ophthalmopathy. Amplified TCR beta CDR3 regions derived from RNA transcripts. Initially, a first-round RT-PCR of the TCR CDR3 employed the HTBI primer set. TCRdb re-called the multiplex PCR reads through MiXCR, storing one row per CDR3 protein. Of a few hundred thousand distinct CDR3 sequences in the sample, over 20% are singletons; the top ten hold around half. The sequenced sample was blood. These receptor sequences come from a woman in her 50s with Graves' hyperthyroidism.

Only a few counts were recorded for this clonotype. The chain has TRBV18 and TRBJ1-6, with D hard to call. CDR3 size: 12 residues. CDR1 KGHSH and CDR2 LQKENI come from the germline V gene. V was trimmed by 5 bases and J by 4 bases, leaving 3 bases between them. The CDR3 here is CASSSYNSPLHF. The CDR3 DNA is TGTGCCAGCTCATCTTATAATTCACCCCTCCACTTT.

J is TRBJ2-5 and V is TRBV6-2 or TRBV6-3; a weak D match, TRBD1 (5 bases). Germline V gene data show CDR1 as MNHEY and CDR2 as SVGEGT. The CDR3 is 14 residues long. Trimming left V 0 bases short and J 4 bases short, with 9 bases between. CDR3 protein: CASSYSGRAETQYF. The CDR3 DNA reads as TGTGCCAGCAGTTACTCGGGCAGGGCAGAGACCCAGTACTTC.

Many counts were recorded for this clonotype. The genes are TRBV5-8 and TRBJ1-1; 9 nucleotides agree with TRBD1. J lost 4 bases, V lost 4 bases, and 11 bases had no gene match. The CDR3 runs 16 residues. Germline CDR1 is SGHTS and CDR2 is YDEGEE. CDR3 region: CASSGGTGRWSTEAFF. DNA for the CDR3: TGTGCCAGCAGCGGGGGGACAGGGAGGTGGAGCACTGAAGCTTTCTTT.

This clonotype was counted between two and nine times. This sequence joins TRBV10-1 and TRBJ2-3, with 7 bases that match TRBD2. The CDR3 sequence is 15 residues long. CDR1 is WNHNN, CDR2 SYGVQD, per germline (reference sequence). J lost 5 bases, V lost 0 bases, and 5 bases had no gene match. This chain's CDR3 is CASSESAGVIDTQYF. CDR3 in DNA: TGCGCCAGCAGTGAGTCGGCGGGAGTGATAGATACGCAGTATTTT.

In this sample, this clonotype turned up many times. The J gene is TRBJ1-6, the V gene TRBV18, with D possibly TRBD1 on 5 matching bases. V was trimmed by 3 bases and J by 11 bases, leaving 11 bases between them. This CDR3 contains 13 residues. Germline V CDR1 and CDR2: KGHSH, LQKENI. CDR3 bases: TGTGCCAGCTCACCGGACACGGCCACACCCCTCCACTTT. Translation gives CASSPDTATPLHF.

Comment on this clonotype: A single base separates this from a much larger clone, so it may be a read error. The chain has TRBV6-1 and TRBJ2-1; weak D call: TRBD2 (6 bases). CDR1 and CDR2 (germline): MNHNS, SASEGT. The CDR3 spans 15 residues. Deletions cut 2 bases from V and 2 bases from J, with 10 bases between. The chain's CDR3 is CASSELSGAYNEQFF. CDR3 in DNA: TGTGCCAGCAGTGAACTTTCGGGAGCCTACAATGAGCAGTTCTTC.

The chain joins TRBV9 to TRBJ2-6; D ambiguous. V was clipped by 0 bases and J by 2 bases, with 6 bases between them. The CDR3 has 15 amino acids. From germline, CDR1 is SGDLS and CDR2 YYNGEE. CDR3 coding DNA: TGTGCCAGCAGCGTAGGGTTAACTGGGGCCAACGTCCTGACTTTC. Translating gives CASSVGLTGANVLTF.

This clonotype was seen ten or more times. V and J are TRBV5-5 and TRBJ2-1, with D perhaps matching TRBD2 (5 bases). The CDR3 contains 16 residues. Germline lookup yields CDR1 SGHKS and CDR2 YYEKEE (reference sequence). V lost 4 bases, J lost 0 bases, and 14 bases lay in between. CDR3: CASSRGSVLSYNEQFF. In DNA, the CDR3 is TGTGCCAGCAGCCGGGGAAGCGTGCTCTCCTACAATGAGCAGTTCTTC.

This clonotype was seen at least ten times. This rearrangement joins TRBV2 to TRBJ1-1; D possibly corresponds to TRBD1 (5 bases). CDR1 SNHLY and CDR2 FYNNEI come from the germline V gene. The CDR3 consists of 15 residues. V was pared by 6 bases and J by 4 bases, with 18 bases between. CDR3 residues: CASSRSGGIGTEAFF. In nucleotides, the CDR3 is TGTGCCAGCAGCCGTAGTGGGGGTATAGGCACTGAAGCTTTCTTT.

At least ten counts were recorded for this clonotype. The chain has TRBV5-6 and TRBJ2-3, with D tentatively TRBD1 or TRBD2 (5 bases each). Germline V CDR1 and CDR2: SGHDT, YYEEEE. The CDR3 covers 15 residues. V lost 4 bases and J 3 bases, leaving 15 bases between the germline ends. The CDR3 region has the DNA TGTGCCAGCAGCAACCCGGGACCGCTTACAGATACGCAGTATTTT. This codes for CASSNPGPLTDTQYF.

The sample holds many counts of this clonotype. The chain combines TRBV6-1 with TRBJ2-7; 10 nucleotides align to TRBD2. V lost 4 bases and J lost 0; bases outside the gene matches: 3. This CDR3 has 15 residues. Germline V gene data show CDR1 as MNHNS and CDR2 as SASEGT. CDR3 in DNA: TGTGCCAGCAGTGTTTCTAGCGGGAGCTCCTACGAGCAGTACTTC. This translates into CASSVSSGSSYEQYF.

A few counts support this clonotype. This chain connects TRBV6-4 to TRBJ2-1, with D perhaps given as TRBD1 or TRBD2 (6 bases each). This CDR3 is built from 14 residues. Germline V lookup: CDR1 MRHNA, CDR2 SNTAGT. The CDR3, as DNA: TGTGTCTCCAGAGGGGGGATTTCATACAATGAGCAGTTCTTC. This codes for CVSRGGISYNEQFF.

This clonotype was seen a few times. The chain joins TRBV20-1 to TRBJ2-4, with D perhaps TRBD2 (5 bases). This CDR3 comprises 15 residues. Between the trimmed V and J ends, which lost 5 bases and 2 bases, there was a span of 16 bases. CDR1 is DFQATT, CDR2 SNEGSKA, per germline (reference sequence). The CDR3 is CSALEGVTSKNIQYF. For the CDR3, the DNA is TGCAGTGCTTTAGAGGGAGTAACTTCCAAAAACATTCAGTACTTC.

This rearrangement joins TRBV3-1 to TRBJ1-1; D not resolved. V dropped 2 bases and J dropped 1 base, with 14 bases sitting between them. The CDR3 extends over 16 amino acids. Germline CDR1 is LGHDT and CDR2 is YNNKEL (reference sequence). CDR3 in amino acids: CASSQPLRPGNTEAFF. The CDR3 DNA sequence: TGTGCCAGCAGCCAACCCCTACGCCCAGGGAACACTGAAGCTTTCTTT.

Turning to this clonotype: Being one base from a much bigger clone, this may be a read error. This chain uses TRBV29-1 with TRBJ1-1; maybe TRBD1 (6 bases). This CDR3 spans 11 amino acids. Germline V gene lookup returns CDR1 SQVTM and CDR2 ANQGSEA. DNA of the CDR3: TGCGGCGTGGGACAGAACACTGAAGCTTTCTTT. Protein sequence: CGVGQNTEAFF.

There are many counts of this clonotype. The CDR3: CASSEEVSNQPQHF. The CDR3, as DNA: TGTGCCAGCAGTGAAGAGGTTAGCAATCAGCCCCAGCATTTT. The genes are TRBV2 and TRBJ1-5; D is undetermined. CDR1 and CDR2 from the germline V gene are SNHLY and FYNNEI. The CDR3 spans 14 residues. The germline V and J ends were trimmed by 1 base and 0 bases, with 4 bases remaining between them.

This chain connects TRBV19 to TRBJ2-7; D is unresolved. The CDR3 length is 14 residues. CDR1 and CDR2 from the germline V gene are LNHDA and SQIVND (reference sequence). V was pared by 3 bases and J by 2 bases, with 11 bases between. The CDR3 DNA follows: TGTGCCAGTAGTATGCCCGGCCTCCCCTACGAGCAGTACTTC. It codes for CASSMPGLPYEQYF.

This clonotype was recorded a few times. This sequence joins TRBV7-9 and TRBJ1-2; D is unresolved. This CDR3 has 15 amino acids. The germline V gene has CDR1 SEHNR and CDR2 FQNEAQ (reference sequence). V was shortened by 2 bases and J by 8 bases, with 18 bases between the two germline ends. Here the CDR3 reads CASSLRELEKTGYTF. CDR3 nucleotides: TGTGCCAGCAGCTTACGGGAGCTGGAGAAAACAGGCTACACCTTC.

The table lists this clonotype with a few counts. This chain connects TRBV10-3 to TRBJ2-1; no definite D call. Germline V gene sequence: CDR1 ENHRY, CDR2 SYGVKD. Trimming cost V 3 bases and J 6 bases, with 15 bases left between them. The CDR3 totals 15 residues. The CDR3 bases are TGTGCCATCAGTGAAAAGGTTGGCTCACGCAATGAGCAGTTCTTC. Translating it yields CAISEKVGSRNEQFF.

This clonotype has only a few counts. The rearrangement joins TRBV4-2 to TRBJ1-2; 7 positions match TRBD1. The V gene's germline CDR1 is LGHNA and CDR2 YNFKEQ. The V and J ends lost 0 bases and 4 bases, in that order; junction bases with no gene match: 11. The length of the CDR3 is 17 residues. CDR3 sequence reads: CASSQDPTGDKGYGYTF. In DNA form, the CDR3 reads TGTGCCAGCAGCCAAGATCCCACAGGGGATAAGGGCTATGGCTACACCTTC.

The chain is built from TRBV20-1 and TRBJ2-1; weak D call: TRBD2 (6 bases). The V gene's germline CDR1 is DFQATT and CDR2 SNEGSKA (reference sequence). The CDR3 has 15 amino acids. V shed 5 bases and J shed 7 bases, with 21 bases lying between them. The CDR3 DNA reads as TGCAGTGCTCTGTCCGGCGGGGCCGGGCGGAATGAGCAGTTCTTC. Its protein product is CSALSGGAGRNEQFF.

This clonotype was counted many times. DNA for the CDR3: TGTGCCTGGGCGGGACGGTTGAACACTGAAGCTTTCTTT. Amino acids: CAWAGRLNTEAFF. The chain joins TRBV30 to TRBJ1-1; TRBD1 is a possible D gene (5 bases). The CDR3 has 13 amino acids. V lost 5 bases to trimming and J lost 0 bases, with 10 bases between them. Per the germline V gene, CDR1 is GTSNPN and CDR2 is SVGIG (reference sequence).

CDR3 DNA: TGTGCCATCAGTGAGAACACGTATGGCTACACCTTC. It yields the protein CAISENTYGYTF. The chain combines TRBV10-3 with TRBJ1-2; D uncertain. The V end lost 2 bases, the J end lost 5 bases, and 6 bases lay between the germline ends. The CDR3 is 12 residues long. Per the germline V gene, CDR1 is ENHRY and CDR2 is SYGVKD.

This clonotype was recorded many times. CDR3 amino acids: CASSLIGRGKRTEAFF. The DNA of the CDR3 is TGTGCCAGCAGCTTAATCGGCAGGGGAAAGCGCACTGAAGCTTTCTTT. The V gene is TRBV5-4, the J gene TRBJ1-1; D may be TRBD1 (6 bases). Deletions cut 2 bases from V and 4 bases from J, with 18 bases between. CDR3 size: 16 residues. CDR1 and CDR2 from the germline V gene are SGHNT and YYREEE (reference sequence).